A single sample gave rise to the 14 T cell receptor beta chains below, sequenced in a study of cytomegalovirus exposure and HLA in healthy donors. Use of 60 Vbeta and 13 Jbeta primers characterized the PCR. Profiled with immunoSEQ multiplex PCR; TCRdb holds only in-frame clones, not every one. The sample holds roughly 100,000 clones; more than 60% are singletons and the top ten take roughly 11%. Source material: PBMCs. The origin of the receptors is a man between 18 and 29 years old in good health and CMV-seropositive.

The CDR3 sequence: CASSRRSAGFQPQHF. The CDR3 bases are TGTGCCAGCTCACGACGGTCGGCAGGGTTCCAGCCCCAGCATTTT. This rearrangement joins TRBV18 to TRBJ1-5; maybe TRBD1 (5 bases). The CDR3 spans 15 residues. CDR1 KGHSH and CDR2 LQKENI come from the germline V gene. The V end was cut by 4 bases, the J end by 7 bases, with 17 bases between.

The J gene is TRBJ2-7, the V gene TRBV27, with D possibly TRBD1 on 5 matching bases. This CDR3 is 12 amino acids long. Per the germline V gene, CDR1 is MNHEY and CDR2 is SMNVEV (reference sequence). Trimming cost V 8 bases and J 0 bases, with 8 bases left between them. CDR3 region: CASGDSSYEQYF. The CDR3 region has the DNA TGTGCCAGCGGAGACAGCTCCTACGAGCAGTACTTC.

In its sample, this clone was seen a few times. The rearrangement links TRBV6-4 to TRBJ2-7, with a tentative D call TRBD1 (6 bases). CDR3 size: 15 residues. V was shortened by 2 bases and J by 0 bases, with 11 bases between the two germline ends. Germline V gene lookup returns CDR1 MRHNA and CDR2 SNTAGT. CDR3 amino acids: CASSDEGTTSYEQYF. CDR3 nucleotides: TGTGCCAGCAGTGACGAAGGGACAACCTCCTACGAGCAGTACTTC.

The chain recombines TRBV18 with TRBJ2-7, with 7 bases that match TRBD2. The germline gives CDR1 KGHSH, CDR2 LQKENI. The V gene end was trimmed by 2 bases and the J gene end by 2 bases; junction bases not matched to a gene: 6. The CDR3 has 15 amino acids. As DNA, the CDR3 is TGTGCCAGCTCACCAAGGAGCGGGGAAACCTACGAGCAGTACTTC. Residues: CASSPRSGETYEQYF.

The CDR3 protein is CASSFVGTRHPNEQFF. CDR3 DNA: TGTGCCAGCAGTTTTGTGGGGACACGCCACCCCAATGAGCAGTTCTTC. This chain connects TRBV27 to TRBJ2-1; the D gene is possibly TRBD1 (6 bases). V lost 3 bases to trimming and J lost 6 bases, with 18 bases between them. Germline assignment: CDR1 MNHEY and CDR2 SMNVEV (reference sequence). The CDR3 length is 16 residues.

The chain combines TRBV6-4 with TRBJ1-2, with TRBD1 as a possible D gene (5 bases). This CDR3 is 13 amino acids long. V lost 5 bases and J lost 6, with 13 bases in between. The germline V gene has CDR1 MRHNA and CDR2 SNTAGT. The CDR3 protein is CASSNRIGDGYTF. Written as DNA, the CDR3 is TGTGCCAGCAGTAACAGGATAGGAGATGGCTACACCTTC.

The chain uses TRBV25-1 and TRBJ2-7, with 7 bases identical to TRBD1. Trimming cost V 0 bases and J 0 bases; bases outside gene matches: 5. The CDR3 length is 16 residues. In germline, CDR1 is MGHDK, CDR2 SYGVNS. The CDR3 region is CASSEYPTGTSYEQYF. For the CDR3, the DNA is TGTGCCAGCAGTGAATATCCGACAGGGACCTCCTACGAGCAGTACTTC.

V gene TRBV6-5 combines with J gene TRBJ1-5, with a possible D match to TRBD1 (5 bases). This CDR3 spans 14 amino acids. Per the germline V gene, CDR1 is MNHEY and CDR2 is SVGAGI. V lost 2 bases and J lost 4, with 9 bases in between. CDR3 coding DNA: TGTGCCAGCAGTTACGCGGCAGGGAATCAGCCCCAGCATTTT. Its translation is CASSYAAGNQPQHF.

This clone was picked up one time. V gene TRBV5-5 combines with J gene TRBJ1-5, with TRBD1 matching over 11 bases. This CDR3 region has 16 residues. J gave up 3 bases and V 1 base, and 3 bases lay outside the gene matches. Germline V gene data show CDR1 as SGHKS and CDR2 as YYEKEE (reference sequence). The CDR3 coding sequence is TGTGCCAGCAGCTTGCGGACAGGGGGCCTCAATCAGCCCCAGCATTTT. This encodes CASSLRTGGLNQPQHF.

The chain recombines TRBV6-5 with TRBJ2-7; D gene ambiguous. This CDR3 is built from 14 residues. The germline V gene has CDR1 MNHEY and CDR2 SVGAGI. V lost 4 bases and J 2 bases, leaving 12 bases between the germline ends. For the CDR3, the DNA is TGTGCCAGCAGTTTAGAGTTCCCCACCTACGAGCAGTACTTC. Its protein is CASSLEFPTYEQYF.

A few counts support this clone. V is TRBV28 and J is TRBJ2-1; 7 bases line up with TRBD2. From germline, CDR1 is MDHEN and CDR2 SYDVKM. The CDR3 is 15 amino acids. V lost 5 bases to trimming and J lost 3 bases; unmatched junction nucleotides: 7. As DNA, the CDR3 is TGTGCCAGCAGTCTCCTTAGCGGGCGCTACAATGAGCAGTTCTTC. This codes for CASSLLSGRYNEQFF.

The chain links TRBV6-1 to TRBJ2-1; 7 nucleotides match TRBD1. The CDR3 consists of 15 residues. Germline values: CDR1 MNHNS, CDR2 SASEGT. J lost 4 bases, V lost 3 bases, and 6 bases had no gene match. The CDR3 here is CASSDGTEVYNEQFF. Here the CDR3 DNA reads TGTGCCAGCAGTGATGGGACAGAAGTTTACAATGAGCAGTTCTTC.

This clone appeared a few times. The chain has TRBV27 and TRBJ2-3; 16 bases fit TRBD2. CDR3 size: 18 residues. The germline V gene encodes CDR1 MNHEY and CDR2 SMNVEV (reference sequence). Trimming cost V 6 bases and J 14 bases; bases outside gene matches: 20. The CDR3 DNA reads TGTGCCAGCAGACGACGCGGGACTAGCGGGGGGGTATATTTTCTTGGGTATTTT. It codes for CASRRRGTSGGVYFLGYF.

The chain uses TRBV2 and TRBJ2-7, with a tentative D call TRBD1 (5 bases). The germline V gene has CDR1 SNHLY and CDR2 FYNNEI. The CDR3 contains 14 residues. V lost 7 bases and J 1 base, leaving 14 bases between the germline ends. The CDR3 region is CASKTEGFSYEQYF. CDR3 bases: TGTGCCAGCAAGACAGAAGGGTTTTCCTACGAGCAGTACTTC.